These 22 T cell receptor beta chains were sequenced from one sample in a study of cytomegalovirus exposure and HLA in healthy donors. TCRdb's copy holds only in-frame clones and misses some; the assay was immunoSEQ multiplex PCR. The repertoire holds about 98,000 clones, around nine tenths seen once, with approximately 4% in the top ten. Material: PBMCs. All receptors derive from a woman aged 30 to 39 in good health and CMV-seronegative.

The chain is built from TRBV7-3 and TRBJ2-1, with 11 bases identical to TRBD2. V gave up 1 base and J gave up 2 bases; unmatched junction bases: 1. Per the germline V gene, CDR1 is SGHTA and CDR2 is FQGTGA. The CDR3 covers 16 residues. The chain's CDR3 is CASSLIAGGPYNEQFF. The CDR3 DNA follows: TGTGCCAGCAGCTTAATAGCGGGGGGGCCCTACAATGAGCAGTTCTTC.

The chain's CDR3 is CASSLGQLYNEQFF. CDR3 bases: TGTGCCAGCAGTTTAGGACAGCTGTACAATGAGCAGTTCTTC. This rearrangement joins TRBV6-5 to TRBJ2-1; TRBD1 is a possible D gene (6 bases). V was clipped by 4 bases and J by 4 bases, with 11 bases between them. Per germline, CDR1 MNHEY and CDR2 SVGAGI. The CDR3 loop spans 14 amino acids.

The chain is built from TRBV29-1 and TRBJ2-7; possible D gene TRBD1, 5 bases. The CDR3 extends over 13 amino acids. The germline V gene has CDR1 SQVTM and CDR2 ANQGSEA. V was clipped by 4 bases and J by 3 bases, with 13 bases between them. CDR3 DNA sequence: TGCAGCGTTGTGGGTGACAGAGACTACGAGCAGTACTTC. Protein product: CSVVGDRDYEQYF.

The V call is TRBV9, the J call TRBJ2-1; unclear D gene. The germline V and J ends were trimmed by 0 bases and 6 bases, with 7 bases remaining between them. Germline V gene sequence: CDR1 SGDLS, CDR2 YYNGEE. The CDR3 totals 13 residues. The chain's CDR3 is CASSVGPGNEQFF. The CDR3 region has the DNA TGTGCCAGCAGCGTAGGCCCCGGCAATGAGCAGTTCTTC.

This chain connects TRBV25-1 to TRBJ2-7; D is ambiguous. The length of the CDR3 is 11 residues. The V gene lost 8 bases and the J gene lost 7 bases, with 12 bases spanning the gap. Per the germline V gene, CDR1 is MGHDK and CDR2 is SYGVNS. The CDR3 region has the DNA TGTGCCAGCCGACTTGTCGCGGAGCAGTACTTC. Protein sequence: CASRLVAEQYF.

The gene calls are TRBV29-1 and TRBJ1-1; D is possibly TRBD1 (6 bases). Between the trimmed V and J ends, which lost 1 base and 1 base, there was a span of 7 bases. The CDR3 runs 13 residues. Germline lookup yields CDR1 SQVTM and CDR2 ANQGSEA. The DNA for the CDR3 is TGCAGCGTTGAAGGGGGGCGGAACACTGAAGCTTTCTTT. It is translated as CSVEGGRNTEAFF.

The V and J genes are TRBV7-2 and TRBJ2-5; 7 nucleotides match TRBD2. Trimming at V came to 6 bases and at J to 5 bases, leaving 9 bases not matched to a gene. This CDR3 is built from 14 residues. Germline V lookup: CDR1 SGHTA, CDR2 FQGNSA. Here the CDR3 DNA reads TGTGCCAGCAGATACCTAGCGGTCTCGGAGACCCAGTACTTC. It is translated as CASRYLAVSETQYF.

The chain is built from TRBV7-2 and TRBJ2-2; no definite D call. The germline gives CDR1 SGHTA, CDR2 FQGNSA. V was clipped by 3 bases and J by 5 bases, with 10 bases between them. The CDR3 runs 14 residues. The CDR3 bases are TGTGCCAGCAGCTTCCCCTTTCTAACCGGGGAGCTGTTTTTT. Translation: CASSFPFLTGELFF.

This chain connects TRBV7-9 to TRBJ1-2, with a possible D match to TRBD1 (6 bases). Germline V gives CDR1 SEHNR, CDR2 FQNEAQ (reference sequence). V shed 8 bases and J shed 4 bases, with 14 bases lying between them. The CDR3 consists of 13 residues. In DNA, the CDR3 is TGTGCCAGCGCTGCAGGACAGCTCTATGGCTACACCTTC. It encodes CASAAGQLYGYTF.

The gene calls are TRBV4-1 and TRBJ2-6, with D possibly being TRBD1 (6 bases). Trimming cost V 8 bases and J 0 bases, with 11 bases left between them. CDR3 length: 15 amino acids. CDR1 and CDR2 from the germline V gene are MGHRA and YSYEKL. The CDR3 protein is CASQDSISGANVLTF. The CDR3 DNA follows: TGCGCCAGCCAGGACAGTATCTCTGGGGCCAACGTCCTGACTTTC.

The chain links TRBV28 to TRBJ1-3; 12 bases line up with TRBD1. The ends lost 2 bases at V and 7 bases at J; junction bases unmatched: 6. The CDR3 is made up of 16 amino acids. Germline V gene lookup returns CDR1 MDHEN and CDR2 SYDVKM. The CDR3 sequence is CASSLGGTGGVNTIYF. The CDR3 coding sequence is TGTGCCAGCAGTTTAGGCGGGACAGGGGGCGTGAACACCATATATTTT.

This chain connects TRBV4-2 to TRBJ1-5; D is uncertain. Germline V gives CDR1 LGHNA, CDR2 YNFKEQ. V dropped 1 base and J dropped 4 bases, with 8 bases sitting between them. The CDR3 is made up of 14 amino acids. The CDR3 DNA is TGTGCCAGCAGCCAAGGCGGGGTTAATCAGCCCCAGCATTTT. The encoded protein is CASSQGGVNQPQHF.

Here the CDR3 reads CASASDRVDDQPQHF. In nucleotides, the CDR3 is TGTGCCAGCGCCTCGGACAGGGTTGATGATCAGCCCCAGCATTTT. This chain links TRBV2 with TRBJ1-5; 8 bases agree with TRBD1. The CDR3 is 15 residues long. Trimming cost V 8 bases and J 5 bases; bases outside gene matches: 11. Looked up from germline, CDR1 is SNHLY and CDR2 is FYNNEI.

The rearrangement joins TRBV6-1 to TRBJ2-5; no clear D gene. V gave up 4 bases and J gave up 1 base, with 4 bases separating them. The length of the CDR3 is 12 residues. Germline V gene lookup returns CDR1 MNHNS and CDR2 SASEGT. The CDR3 sequence: CASSGGQETQYF. CDR3 in DNA: TGTGCCAGCAGTGGAGGCCAAGAGACCCAGTACTTC.

Only a few counts were recorded for this clone. This chain connects TRBV5-1 to TRBJ1-1; D is unclear. Germline V gene sequence: CDR1 SGHRS, CDR2 YFSETQ. Deletions cut 0 bases from V and 4 bases from J, with 10 bases between. This CDR3 has 14 residues. The CDR3 is CASSLVAAGTEAFF. The CDR3 region has the DNA TGCGCCAGCAGCTTGGTCGCGGCCGGCACTGAAGCTTTCTTT.

CDR3 amino acids: CASSRAERGLRGYTF. The CDR3 bases are TGTGCCAGTAGTAGGGCGGAACGGGGATTGAGAGGCTACACCTTC. The J gene is TRBJ1-2, the V gene TRBV19; D is unresolved. Germline V gives CDR1 LNHDA, CDR2 SQIVND (reference sequence). V was shortened by 4 bases and J by 8 bases, with 20 bases between the two germline ends. This CDR3 spans 15 amino acids.

The chain links TRBV10-3 to TRBJ2-3; 8 positions match TRBD2. The CDR3 has 15 amino acids. Per germline, CDR1 ENHRY and CDR2 SYGVKD. V lost 4 bases, J lost 2 bases, and 5 bases stayed unmatched. The CDR3 loop reads CAISVAGGDTDTQYF. The DNA for the CDR3 is TGTGCCATCAGTGTCGCGGGGGGCGACACAGATACGCAGTATTTT.

The rearrangement links TRBV21-1 to TRBJ1-5; the table gives TRBD1 as D, unverified against the DNA. TRBV21-1 is designated a pseudogene. The CDR3 extends over 14 amino acids. In DNA, the CDR3 is TGTGCCAGCAGCACCAAGGGGAACAATCAGCCCCAGCATTTT. The encoded protein is CASSTKGNNQPQHF.

In its sample, this clone was seen once. The chain couples TRBV2 to TRBJ2-2; tentative D call: TRBD1 (6 bases). The CDR3 consists of 14 residues. Germline values: CDR1 SNHLY, CDR2 FYNNEI. V lost 7 bases to trimming and J lost 3 bases, with 12 bases between them. The CDR3, as DNA: TGTGCCAGCATCCGGGACACTTACACCGGGGAGCTGTTTTTT. Its translation: CASIRDTYTGELFF.

The rearrangement links TRBV6-6 to TRBJ2-2, with a weak D call TRBD2 (5 bases). The V and J ends lost 7 bases and 3 bases respectively, with 9 bases between them. The CDR3 is 13 amino acids. Per the germline V gene, CDR1 is MNHNY and CDR2 is SVGAGI (reference sequence). The CDR3 protein is CASKTRDTGELFF. The CDR3 DNA follows: TGTGCCAGCAAAACGCGGGACACCGGGGAGCTGTTTTTT.

V and J are TRBV19 and TRBJ1-2; 7 bases align to TRBD1. This CDR3 is built from 16 residues. V dropped 6 bases and J dropped 2; count of bases not matched to a gene: 12. The germline V gene has CDR1 LNHDA and CDR2 SQIVND (reference sequence). As DNA, the CDR3 is TGTGCCAGTAGGAGGGATCCGACAGGGTTGAACTATGGCTACACCTTC. Its translation is CASRRDPTGLNYGYTF. Filled out from reference TRBV19 and TRBJ1-2, the complete variable domain reads DGGITQSPKYLFRKEGQNVTLSCEQNLNHDAMYWYRQDPGQGLRLIYYSQIVNDFQKGDIAEGYSVSREKKESFPLTVTSAQKNPTAFYLCASRRDPTGLNYGYTFGSGTRLTVV.

This chain joins TRBV19 and TRBJ1-1, with D tentatively TRBD1 (6 bases). The germline V and J ends were trimmed by 6 bases and 4 bases, with 24 bases remaining between them. This CDR3 spans 17 amino acids. The germline gives CDR1 LNHDA, CDR2 SQIVND (reference sequence). The chain's CDR3 is CASRLSGTPSMITEAFF. CDR3 sequence (DNA): TGTGCCAGTAGACTATCCGGGACACCGAGCATGATCACTGAAGCTTTCTTT.